This TCR beta chain originates from a study of T cells in narcolepsy. On the study more broadly: Healthy controls were enrolled alongside patients with narcolepsy type 1 or type 2.

The V end lost 1 base, the J end lost 1 base, and 12 bases lay between the germline ends. This CDR3 has 15 residues. Looked up from germline, CDR1 is SGHRS and CDR2 is YFSETQ. As for this clone: Its antigen is not identified.

Method: immunoSEQ multiplex PCR; TCRdb's copy keeps in-frame clones and lacks some. The profile shows about 34,000 clones, about 77% of them singletons. Study-level points and caveats: Some memory CD4+ repertoires had no autoreactive clone sequences. Same-patient CSF and blood CD4+ T cell clonotypes included HCRT-specific and TRIB2-specific autoreactive ones. Reportedly, autoreactive clonotypes were serially detected in patients' blood but not controls'.

The sequence was obtained from a human donor with narcolepsy. Sequencing was performed on CD45RA- memory CD4+ T cells from PBMCs. The genes are TRBV5-1 and TRBJ2-7, with a weak D call TRBD1 (7 bases). DNA for the CDR3: TGCGCCAGCAGCTTGTTTCAGGGGGGATCCTACGAGCAGTACTTC. Its protein product is CASSLFQGGSYEQYF.